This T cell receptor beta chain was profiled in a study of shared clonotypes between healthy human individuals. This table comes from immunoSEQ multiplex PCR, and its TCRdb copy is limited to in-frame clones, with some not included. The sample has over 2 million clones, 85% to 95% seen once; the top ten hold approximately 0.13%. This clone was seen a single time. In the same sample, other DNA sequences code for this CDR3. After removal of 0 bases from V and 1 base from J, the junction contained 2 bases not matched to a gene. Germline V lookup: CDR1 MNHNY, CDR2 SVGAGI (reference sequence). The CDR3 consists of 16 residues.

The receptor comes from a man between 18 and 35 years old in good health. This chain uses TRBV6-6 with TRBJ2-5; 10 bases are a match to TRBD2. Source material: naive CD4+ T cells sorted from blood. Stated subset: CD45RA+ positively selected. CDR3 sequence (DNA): TGTGCCAGCAGTTACTCAATAGCGGGAGGCCAAGAGACCCAGTACTTC. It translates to CASSYSIAGGQETQYF.